This TCR beta chain originates from a study of blood T cell repertoires in COVID-19. Study context: Whether acute or convalescent, the COVID-19 samples came from the United States, Italy and Spain. Sample material is recorded as cDNA or gDNA derived from T cells, B-cell-depleted T cells, or PBMCs.

Authors' analysis steps: Nucleated cell number was recorded as an estimate derived from reference gene primer amplification. The protocol was immunoSEQ multiplex PCR, while the TCRdb copy is restricted to in-frame clones and leaves out a portion. The V and J calls and the clone size are those of that table, but D and trimming were determined from the DNA. Of 150,000 to 180,000 clones in the sample, 80% are singletons; the top ten hold 0.5% to 0.65%. After removal of 10 bases from V and 7 bases from J, the junction contained 5 bases not matched to a gene. Germline V gene sequence: CDR1 SNHLY, CDR2 FYNNEI. The CDR3 is made up of 11 amino acids.

The genes are TRBV2 and TRBJ2-7, with 9 nucleotides matching TRBD1. The receptor was derived from a man between 60 and 70 years old with acute or convalescent COVID-19. The specimen sequenced was peripheral blood. CDR3 loop: CATGQGLEQYF. For the CDR3, the DNA is TGTGCCACGGGACAGGGCCTGGAGCAGTACTTC.